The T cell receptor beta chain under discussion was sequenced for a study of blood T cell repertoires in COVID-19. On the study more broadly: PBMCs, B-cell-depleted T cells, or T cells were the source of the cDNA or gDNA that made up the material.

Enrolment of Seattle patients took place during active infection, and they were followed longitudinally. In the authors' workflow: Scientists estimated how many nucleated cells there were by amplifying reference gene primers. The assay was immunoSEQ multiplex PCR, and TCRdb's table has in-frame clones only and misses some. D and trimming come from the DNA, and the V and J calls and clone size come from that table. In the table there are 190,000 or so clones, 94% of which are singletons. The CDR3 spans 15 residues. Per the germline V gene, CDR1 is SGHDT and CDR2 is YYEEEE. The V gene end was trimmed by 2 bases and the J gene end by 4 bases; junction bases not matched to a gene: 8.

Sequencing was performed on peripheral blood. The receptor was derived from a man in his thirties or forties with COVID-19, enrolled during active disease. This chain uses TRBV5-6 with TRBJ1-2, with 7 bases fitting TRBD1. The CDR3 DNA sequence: TGTGCCAGCAGCTTATCTTTTCGGACAGGCTATGGCTACACCTTC. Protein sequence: CASSLSFRTGYGYTF.